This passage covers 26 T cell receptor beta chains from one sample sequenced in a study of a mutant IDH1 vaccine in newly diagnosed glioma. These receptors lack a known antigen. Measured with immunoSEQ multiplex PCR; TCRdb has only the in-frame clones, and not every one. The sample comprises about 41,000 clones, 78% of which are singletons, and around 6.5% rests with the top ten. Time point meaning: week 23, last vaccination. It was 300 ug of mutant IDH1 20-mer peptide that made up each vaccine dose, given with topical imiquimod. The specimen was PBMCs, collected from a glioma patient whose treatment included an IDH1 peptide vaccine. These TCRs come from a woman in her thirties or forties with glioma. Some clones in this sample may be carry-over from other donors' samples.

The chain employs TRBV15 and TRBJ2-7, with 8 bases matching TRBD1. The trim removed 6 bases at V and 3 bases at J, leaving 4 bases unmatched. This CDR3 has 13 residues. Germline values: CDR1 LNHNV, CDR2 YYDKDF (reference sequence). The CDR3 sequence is CATRGQEGYEQYF. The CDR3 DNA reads TGTGCCACCAGGGGACAGGAGGGCTACGAGCAGTACTTC. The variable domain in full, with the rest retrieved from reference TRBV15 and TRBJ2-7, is DAMVIQNPRYQVTQFGKPVTLSCSQTLNHNVMYWYQQKSSQAPKLLFHYYDKDFNNEADTPDNFQSRRPNTSFCFLDIRSPGLGDTAMYLCATRGQEGYEQYFGPGTRLTVT.

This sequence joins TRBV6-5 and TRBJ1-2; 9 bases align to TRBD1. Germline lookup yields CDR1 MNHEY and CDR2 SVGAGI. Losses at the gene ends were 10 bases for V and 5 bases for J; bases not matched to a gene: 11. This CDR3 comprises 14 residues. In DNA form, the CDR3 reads TGTGCCACCAAAAACCCCGGGACAGGGTATGGCTACACCTTC. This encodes CATKNPGTGYGYTF.

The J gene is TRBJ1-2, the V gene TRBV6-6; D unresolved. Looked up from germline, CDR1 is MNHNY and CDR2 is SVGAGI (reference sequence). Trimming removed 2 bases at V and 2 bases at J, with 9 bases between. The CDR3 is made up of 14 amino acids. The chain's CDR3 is CASSYNAENYGYTF. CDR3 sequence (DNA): TGTGCCAGCAGTTACAACGCGGAAAACTATGGCTACACCTTC.

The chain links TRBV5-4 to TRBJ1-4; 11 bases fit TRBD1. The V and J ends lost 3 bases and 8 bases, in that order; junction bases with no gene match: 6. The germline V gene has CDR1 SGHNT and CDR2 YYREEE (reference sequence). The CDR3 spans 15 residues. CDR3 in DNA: TGTGCCAGCAGCTCGAGGACAGGGGGCGCCGAAAAACTGTTTTTT. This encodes CASSSRTGGAEKLFF.

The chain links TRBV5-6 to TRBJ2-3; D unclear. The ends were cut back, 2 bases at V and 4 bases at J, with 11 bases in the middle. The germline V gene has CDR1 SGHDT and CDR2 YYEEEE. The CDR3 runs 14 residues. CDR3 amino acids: CASSFLSDPDTQYF. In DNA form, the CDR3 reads TGTGCCAGCAGCTTTCTCTCCGACCCAGATACGCAGTATTTT.

In nucleotides, the CDR3 is TGCGCCAGCAGCCAAGATGACAGATACACTGAAGCTTTCTTT. It is translated as CASSQDDRYTEAFF. V is TRBV4-3 and J is TRBJ1-1, with D possibly being TRBD1 (5 bases). The CDR3 covers 14 residues. From germline, CDR1 is LGHNA and CDR2 YSLEER. Deletions cut 0 bases from V and 3 bases from J, with 8 bases between.

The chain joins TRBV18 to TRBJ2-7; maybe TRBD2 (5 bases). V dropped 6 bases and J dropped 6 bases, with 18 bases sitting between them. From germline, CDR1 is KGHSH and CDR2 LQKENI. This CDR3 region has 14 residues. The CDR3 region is CASSPSATSREQYF. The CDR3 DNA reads TGTGCCAGCTCCCCCTCGGCTACTAGTCGCGAGCAGTACTTC.

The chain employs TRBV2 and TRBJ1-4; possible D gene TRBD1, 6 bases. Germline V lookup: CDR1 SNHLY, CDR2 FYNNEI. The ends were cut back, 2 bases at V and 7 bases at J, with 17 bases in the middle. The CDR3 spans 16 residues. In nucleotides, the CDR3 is TGTGCCAGCAGTGAAACAGGGAGCCCTTCCATTGAAAAACTGTTTTTT. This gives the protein CASSETGSPSIEKLFF.

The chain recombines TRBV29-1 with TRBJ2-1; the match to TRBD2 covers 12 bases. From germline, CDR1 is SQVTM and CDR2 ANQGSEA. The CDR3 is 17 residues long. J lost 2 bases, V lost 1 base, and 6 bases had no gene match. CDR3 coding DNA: TGCAGCGTTGAAGGGGCTAGCGGGAGGGCCGCCTACAATGAGCAGTTCTTC. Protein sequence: CSVEGASGRAAYNEQFF.

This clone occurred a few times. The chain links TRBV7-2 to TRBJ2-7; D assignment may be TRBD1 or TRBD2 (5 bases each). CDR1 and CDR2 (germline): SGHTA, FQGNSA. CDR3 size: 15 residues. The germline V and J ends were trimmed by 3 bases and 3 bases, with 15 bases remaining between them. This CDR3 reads CASSLRVGPDYEQYF. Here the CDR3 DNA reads TGTGCCAGCAGCTTGCGAGTGGGACCGGACTACGAGCAGTACTTC.

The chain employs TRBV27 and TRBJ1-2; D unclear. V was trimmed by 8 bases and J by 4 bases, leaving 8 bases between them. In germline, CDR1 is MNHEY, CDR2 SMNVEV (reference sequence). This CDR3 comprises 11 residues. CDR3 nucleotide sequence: TGTGCCAGCTCGCGAGGCTATGGCTACACCTTC. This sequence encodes CASSRGYGYTF.

The CDR3 bases are TGTGCCAGCAACCCTAACACCGGGGAGCTGTTTTTT. Its protein is CASNPNTGELFF. The chain recombines TRBV6-6 with TRBJ2-2; D not resolved. Germline V CDR1 and CDR2: MNHNY, SVGAGI (reference sequence). Between the trimmed V and J ends, which lost 7 bases and 2 bases, there was a span of 5 bases. The CDR3 extends over 12 amino acids.

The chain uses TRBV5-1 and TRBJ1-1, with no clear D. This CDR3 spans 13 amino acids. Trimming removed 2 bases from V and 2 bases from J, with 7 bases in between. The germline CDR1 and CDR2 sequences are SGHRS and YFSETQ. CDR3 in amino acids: CASSFSRNTEAFF. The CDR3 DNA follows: TGCGCCAGCAGCTTCAGTAGAAACACTGAAGCTTTCTTT.

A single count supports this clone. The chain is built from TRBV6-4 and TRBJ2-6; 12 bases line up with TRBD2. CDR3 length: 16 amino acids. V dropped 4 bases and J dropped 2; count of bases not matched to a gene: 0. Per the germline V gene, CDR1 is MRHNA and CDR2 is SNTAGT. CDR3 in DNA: TGTGCCAGCAGTGCTAGCGGGGGGGCTGGGGCCAACGTCCTGACTTTC. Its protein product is CASSASGGAGANVLTF.

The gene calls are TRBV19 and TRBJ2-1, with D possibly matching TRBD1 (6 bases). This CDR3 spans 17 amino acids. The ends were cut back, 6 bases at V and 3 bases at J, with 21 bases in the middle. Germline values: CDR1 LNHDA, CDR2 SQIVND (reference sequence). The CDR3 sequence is CASSPRGRTGFYNEQFF. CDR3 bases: TGTGCCAGTAGCCCCAGGGGCCGAACCGGCTTCTACAATGAGCAGTTCTTC.

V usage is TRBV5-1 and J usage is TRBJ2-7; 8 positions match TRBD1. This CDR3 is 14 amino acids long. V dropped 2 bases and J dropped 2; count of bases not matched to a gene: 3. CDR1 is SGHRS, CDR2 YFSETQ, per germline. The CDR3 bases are TGCGCCAGCAGCTTCGGGACAGGAGCCTACGAGCAGTACTTC. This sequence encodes CASSFGTGAYEQYF.

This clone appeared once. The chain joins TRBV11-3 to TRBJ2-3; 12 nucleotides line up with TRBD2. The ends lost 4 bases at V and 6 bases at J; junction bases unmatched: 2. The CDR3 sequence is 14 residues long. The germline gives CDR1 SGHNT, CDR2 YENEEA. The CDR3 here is CASSSGLAGDTQYF. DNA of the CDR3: TGTGCCAGCAGCTCTGGACTAGCGGGGGATACGCAGTATTTT.

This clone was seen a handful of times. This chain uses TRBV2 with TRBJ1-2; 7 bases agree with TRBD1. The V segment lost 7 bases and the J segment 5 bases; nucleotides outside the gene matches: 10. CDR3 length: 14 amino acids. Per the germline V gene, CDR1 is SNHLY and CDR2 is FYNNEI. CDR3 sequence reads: CASTGDSRPYGYTF. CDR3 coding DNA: TGTGCCAGCACCGGGGACAGTCGACCATATGGCTACACCTTC. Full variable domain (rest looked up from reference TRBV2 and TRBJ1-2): EPEVTQTPSHQVTQMGQEVILRCVPISNHLYFYWYRQILGQKVEFLVSFYNNEISEKSEIFDDQFSVERPDGSNFTLKIRSTKLEDSAMYFCASTGDSRPYGYTFGSGTRLTVV.

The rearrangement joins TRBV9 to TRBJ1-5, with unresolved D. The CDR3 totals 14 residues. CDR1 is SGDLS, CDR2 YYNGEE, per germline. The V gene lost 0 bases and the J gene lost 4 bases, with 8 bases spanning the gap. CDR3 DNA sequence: TGTGCCAGCAGCGTAGGCGTCGGGAATCAGCCCCAGCATTTT. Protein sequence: CASSVGVGNQPQHF. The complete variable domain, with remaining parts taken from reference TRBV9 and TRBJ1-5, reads DSGVTQTPKHLITATGQRVTLRCSPRSGDLSVYWYQQSLDQGLQFLIQYYNGEERAKGNILERFSAQQFPDLHSELNLSSLELGDSALYFCASSVGVGNQPQHFGDGTRLSIL.

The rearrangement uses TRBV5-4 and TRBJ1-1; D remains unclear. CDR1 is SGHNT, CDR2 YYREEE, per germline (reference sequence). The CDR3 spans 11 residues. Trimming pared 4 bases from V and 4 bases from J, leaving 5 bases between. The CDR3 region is CASSIRTEAFF. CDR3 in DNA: TGTGCCAGCAGCATTCGCACTGAAGCTTTCTTT.

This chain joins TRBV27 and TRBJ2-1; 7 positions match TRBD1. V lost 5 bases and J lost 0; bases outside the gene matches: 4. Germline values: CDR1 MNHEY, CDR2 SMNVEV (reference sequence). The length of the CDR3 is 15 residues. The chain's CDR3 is CASSIGQVSYNEQFF. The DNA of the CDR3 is TGTGCCAGCAGTATCGGACAGGTCTCCTACAATGAGCAGTTCTTC.

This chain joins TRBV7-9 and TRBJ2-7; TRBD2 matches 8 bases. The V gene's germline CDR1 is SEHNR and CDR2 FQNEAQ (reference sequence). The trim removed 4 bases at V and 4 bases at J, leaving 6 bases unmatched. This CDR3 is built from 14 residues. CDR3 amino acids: CASSSSGGRYEQYF. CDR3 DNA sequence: TGTGCCAGCAGCTCCTCGGGGGGGAGATACGAGCAGTACTTC.

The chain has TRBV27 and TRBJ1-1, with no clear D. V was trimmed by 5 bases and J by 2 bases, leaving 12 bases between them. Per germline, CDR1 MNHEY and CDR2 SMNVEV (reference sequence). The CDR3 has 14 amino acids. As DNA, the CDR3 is TGTGCCAGCAGTCCTTTGGGCGTAAACACTGAAGCTTTCTTT. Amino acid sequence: CASSPLGVNTEAFF.

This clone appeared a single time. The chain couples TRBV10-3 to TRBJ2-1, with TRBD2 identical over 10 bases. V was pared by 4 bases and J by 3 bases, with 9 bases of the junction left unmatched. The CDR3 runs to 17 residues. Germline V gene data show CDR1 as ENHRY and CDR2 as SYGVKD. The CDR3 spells CAISGSGGALSYNEQFF. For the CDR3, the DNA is TGTGCCATCAGTGGGAGCGGGGGGGCCTTGAGCTACAATGAGCAGTTCTTC.

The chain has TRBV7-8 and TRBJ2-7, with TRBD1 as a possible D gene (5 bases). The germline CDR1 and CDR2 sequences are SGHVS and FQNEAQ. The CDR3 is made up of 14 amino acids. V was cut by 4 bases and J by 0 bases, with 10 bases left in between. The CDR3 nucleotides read TGTGCCAGCAGCTCCAGGGAATACTCCTACGAGCAGTACTTC. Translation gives CASSSREYSYEQYF.

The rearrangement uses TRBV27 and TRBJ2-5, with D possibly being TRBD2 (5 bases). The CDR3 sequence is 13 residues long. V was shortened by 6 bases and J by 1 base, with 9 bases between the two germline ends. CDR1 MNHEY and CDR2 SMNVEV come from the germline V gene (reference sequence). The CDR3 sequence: CASRQRIQETQYF. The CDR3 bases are TGTGCCAGCAGACAGCGGATCCAAGAGACCCAGTACTTC.